This entry lists 7 T cell receptor beta chains sequenced from one sample in a study of Ad26.COV2.S vaccination and SARS-CoV-2 variants. Treatment noted: around 19 received Ad26.COV2.S at low or high dose, single or two shots; about 5 received placebo; per-sample allocation not given. Specimen acquisition occurred on day 63 following the initial vaccine or placebo injection. Data came from immunoSEQ multiplex PCR; TCRdb stores just in-frame clones and leaves some out. Here the sample spans roughly 400,000 clones, roughly 90% being singletons. Specimen: peripheral blood, collected in a trial of Ad26.COV2.S vaccine versus placebo. All receptors derive from a person between 18 and 65 years old who received the Ad26.COV2.S COVID-19 vaccine or a placebo.

CDR3 nucleotides: TGCGCCAGCAGCTTGGGGCCCGGAACCGGGGAGCTGTTTTTT. It codes for CASSLGPGTGELFF. The chain carries TRBV5-1 and TRBJ2-2; D unclear. Germline V lookup: CDR1 SGHRS, CDR2 YFSETQ. V was pared by 0 bases and J by 5 bases, with 8 bases between. This CDR3 has 14 residues.

This chain uses TRBV5-6 with TRBJ1-4; D is uncertain. Per the germline V gene, CDR1 is SGHDT and CDR2 is YYEEEE. There are 13 residues in the CDR3. Trimming left V 1 base short and J 8 bases short, with 9 bases between. The CDR3 loop reads CASSLYGNEKLFF. The CDR3 DNA sequence: TGTGCCAGCAGCTTGTATGGGAACGAAAAACTGTTTTTT.

The gene calls are TRBV27 and TRBJ2-1; no reliable D call. The CDR3 contains 9 residues. Germline CDR1 is MNHEY and CDR2 is SMNVEV (reference sequence). The germline V and J ends were trimmed by 5 bases and 15 bases, with 8 bases remaining between them. The CDR3 DNA reads as TGTGCCAGCAGTCCCCATGCGTTCTTC. Protein sequence: CASSPHAFF.

This chain uses TRBV27 with TRBJ2-1, with TRBD2 matching 10 bases. Trimming at V came to 7 bases and at J to 9 bases, leaving 9 bases not matched to a gene. CDR1 and CDR2 from the germline V gene are MNHEY and SMNVEV (reference sequence). This CDR3 spans 14 amino acids. The CDR3 loop is CASTGSGRAIEQFF. The DNA of the CDR3 is TGTGCCAGCACTGGGAGCGGGAGGGCCATTGAGCAGTTCTTC.

About this clone itself: The same CDR3 also results from other DNA sequences found in this sample. CDR3 sequence: CASSFRGGYEQYF. CDR3 DNA sequence: TGTGCCAGCAGCTTCCGGGGGGGCTACGAGCAGTACTTC. V is TRBV11-3 and J is TRBJ2-7, with 8 bases matching TRBD2. V shed 3 bases and J 3 bases; nucleotides not matched to a gene: 1. CDR1 SGHNT and CDR2 YENEEA come from the germline V gene. This CDR3 is built from 13 residues.

The J gene is TRBJ1-1, the V gene TRBV2; 7 bases line up with TRBD1. J lost 3 bases, V lost 6 bases, and 4 bases had no gene match. Germline loops: CDR1 SNHLY, CDR2 FYNNEI. CDR3 length equals 13 residues. The DNA for the CDR3 is TGTGCCAGCAGGTACGACAGGGACACTGAAGCTTTCTTT. Its translation is CASRYDRDTEAFF.

The V and J genes are TRBV25-1 and TRBJ2-3; 11 bases are a match to TRBD2. Unmatched junction bases numbered 7, after V lost 0 bases and J lost 5 bases. Germline CDR1 reads MGHDK; CDR2 reads SYGVNS. The CDR3 contains 17 residues. For the CDR3, the DNA is TGTGCCAGCAGTGAATATTCTCTAGCGGGAGGAATAGATACGCAGTATTTT. The encoded protein is CASSEYSLAGGIDTQYF.